The rows below give T cell receptor beta chains drawn from one sample of a study of blood T cell repertoires in COVID-19. Sequenced by immunoSEQ multiplex PCR; TCRdb stores in-frame clones only, minus some. The table includes approximately 300,000 clones, approximately 90% detected once. Sequenced sample: peripheral blood. The receptors here all came from a middle-aged man with acute or convalescent COVID-19. Each CDR3 is given with its conserved first and last residue. The order of the fields is D gene, V gene, clone size, J gene, CDR3 DNA, CDR3 protein. A D gene is named only where the DNA matches it firmly. Where a row states a size, it is once, few, many or the class of an expanded clone; other rows omit it.

d_gene: -; v_gene: TRBV9; abundance: -; j_gene: TRBJ2-7; CDR3nt: TGTGCCAGCAGCGTAGGGGGGCCGCACCTGGGGGAGCAGTACTTC; CDR3aa: CASSVGGPHLGEQYF
d_gene: TRBD1; v_gene: TRBV10-3; abundance: -; j_gene: TRBJ1-2; CDR3nt: TGTGCCATCAGTGAGTCATCGGACAGGGGGAGCTACACCTTC; CDR3aa: CAISESSDRGSYTF
d_gene: -; v_gene: TRBV7-3; abundance: -; j_gene: TRBJ2-2; CDR3nt: TGTGCCAGCAGCTTCCAGGGGGGCACCGGGGAGCTGTTTTTT; CDR3aa: CASSFQGGTGELFF
d_gene: -; v_gene: TRBV9; abundance: -; j_gene: TRBJ2-3; CDR3nt: TGTGCCAGCAGCGTAGGCAGGGGAGAGTCAGATACGCAGTATTTT; CDR3aa: CASSVGRGESDTQYF
d_gene: -; v_gene: TRBV24-1; abundance: -; j_gene: TRBJ1-2; CDR3nt: TGTGCCACCAGCCAGGGTTTCTATGGCTACACCTTC; CDR3aa: CATSQGFYGYTF
d_gene: -; v_gene: TRBV19; abundance: -; j_gene: TRBJ2-7; CDR3nt: TGTGCCAGTAGTATGGCCAGGTATCCCTACGAGCAGTACTTC; CDR3aa: CASSMARYPYEQYF
d_gene: -; v_gene: TRBV12-3/TRBV12-4; abundance: -; j_gene: TRBJ1-1; CDR3nt: TGTGCCAGCACCAGGGGACAAGGGGTTTTCTTT; CDR3aa: CASTRGQGVFF
d_gene: TRBD1; v_gene: TRBV5-1; abundance: -; j_gene: TRBJ2-1; CDR3nt: TGCGCCAGCAGCGTTCAGGGGGCCAGCTCCTACAATGAGCAGTTCTTC; CDR3aa: CASSVQGASSYNEQFF
d_gene: -; v_gene: TRBV27; abundance: -; j_gene: TRBJ1-1; CDR3nt: TGTGCCAGCGGGCAGCCCTTCATCGCCTACATGAACACTGAAGCTTTCTTT; CDR3aa: CASGQPFIAYMNTEAFF
d_gene: -; v_gene: TRBV2; abundance: few; j_gene: TRBJ2-4; CDR3nt: TGTGCCAGCGGAGGAAACATTCAGTACTTC; CDR3aa: CASGGNIQYF
d_gene: -; v_gene: TRBV6-5; abundance: -; j_gene: TRBJ2-7; CDR3nt: TGTGCCAGCAACAAGGGGACAAACTACGAGCAGTACTTC; CDR3aa: CASNKGTNYEQYF
d_gene: -; v_gene: TRBV3-1/TRBV3-2; abundance: -; j_gene: TRBJ1-2; CDR3nt: TGTGCCAGCAGCCAAGGGCAGGTTGGCTACACCTTC; CDR3aa: CASSQGQVGYTF
d_gene: TRBD1; v_gene: TRBV12-3/TRBV12-4; abundance: -; j_gene: TRBJ1-6; CDR3nt: TGTGCCAGCAGTAGACGACAGGGCTCCCTCCACTTT; CDR3aa: CASSRRQGSLHF
d_gene: -; v_gene: TRBV6-2/TRBV6-3; abundance: once; j_gene: TRBJ2-7; CDR3nt: TGTGCCAGCAGTTACTCACCTGAACAGGTTATCTACGAGCAGTACTTC; CDR3aa: CASSYSPEQVIYEQYF
d_gene: -; v_gene: TRBV30; abundance: once; j_gene: TRBJ1-5; CDR3nt: TGTGCCTGGAGTGCTGGACAGACCCTTAGCAATCAGCCCCAGCATTTT; CDR3aa: CAWSAGQTLSNQPQHF
d_gene: TRBD2; v_gene: TRBV2; abundance: -; j_gene: TRBJ2-1; CDR3nt: TGTGCCAGCAGTTTGACTAGCGGGGGGGCCGGTGAGCAGTTCTTC; CDR3aa: CASSLTSGGAGEQFF
d_gene: -; v_gene: TRBV4-1; abundance: -; j_gene: TRBJ1-5; CDR3nt: TGCGCCAGCAGCCGGAGTTGGAATAGCAATCAGCCCCAGCATTTT; CDR3aa: CASSRSWNSNQPQHF
d_gene: TRBD2; v_gene: TRBV11-1; abundance: once; j_gene: TRBJ2-2; CDR3nt: TGTGCCAGCAGCCCGACTAGCGGGGCGAACACCGGGGAGCTGTTTTTT; CDR3aa: CASSPTSGANTGELFF
d_gene: TRBD2; v_gene: TRBV6-1; abundance: once; j_gene: TRBJ2-4; CDR3nt: TGTGCCAGCAGTGAAGAGAGGGCTAGCGGGGTAAACATTCAGTACTTC; CDR3aa: CASSEERASGVNIQYF
d_gene: TRBD1; v_gene: TRBV11-2; abundance: -; j_gene: TRBJ1-6; CDR3nt: TGTGCCAGCAGCCGGACAGGGTCTAGGTCCTATAATTCACCCCTCCACTTT; CDR3aa: CASSRTGSRSYNSPLHF
d_gene: TRBD1; v_gene: TRBV27; abundance: once; j_gene: TRBJ1-2; CDR3nt: TGTGCCAGCAGTTCCCGGGACAGGGTAGCCGACGGCTACACCTTC; CDR3aa: CASSSRDRVADGYTF
d_gene: TRBD1; v_gene: TRBV6-5; abundance: -; j_gene: TRBJ2-7; CDR3nt: TGTGCCAGCAGACACAGGGGTGCTTACGAGCAGTACTTC; CDR3aa: CASRHRGAYEQYF
d_gene: TRBD2; v_gene: TRBV11-2; abundance: few; j_gene: TRBJ2-1; CDR3nt: TGTGCCAGCAGCTCACCTCGGGGGGGCTCCTACAATGAGCAGTTCTTC; CDR3aa: CASSSPRGGSYNEQFF
d_gene: TRBD1; v_gene: TRBV5-1; abundance: -; j_gene: TRBJ1-2; CDR3nt: TGCGCCAGCAGCTACGACAGGGCTAACTATGGCTACACCTTC; CDR3aa: CASSYDRANYGYTF
d_gene: -; v_gene: TRBV5-1; abundance: once; j_gene: TRBJ1-1; CDR3nt: TGCGCCAGCAGCTTGAGTGGAGCTAGCACTGAAGCTTTCTTT; CDR3aa: CASSLSGASTEAFF
d_gene: -; v_gene: TRBV12-3/TRBV12-4; abundance: -; j_gene: TRBJ1-1; CDR3nt: TGTGCCAGCAGTTTATACCAGGGCCCTGAAGCTTTCTTT; CDR3aa: CASSLYQGPEAFF
d_gene: -; v_gene: TRBV6-5; abundance: -; j_gene: TRBJ1-2; CDR3nt: TGTGCCAGCAGCCGCTGGGGGGACGGCTACACCTTC; CDR3aa: CASSRWGDGYTF
d_gene: -; v_gene: TRBV30; abundance: -; j_gene: TRBJ1-3; CDR3nt: TGTGCCGCTACTAAGGACTCTGGAAACACCATATATTTT; CDR3aa: CAATKDSGNTIYF
d_gene: -; v_gene: TRBV6-6; abundance: few; j_gene: TRBJ1-3; CDR3nt: TGTGCCAGCACAGGCATGGCTGGAAACACCATATATTTT; CDR3aa: CASTGMAGNTIYF
d_gene: -; v_gene: TRBV6-6; abundance: -; j_gene: TRBJ1-1; CDR3nt: TGTGCCAGCAGCCTAGCAGGGGCGAACACTGAAGCTTTCTTT; CDR3aa: CASSLAGANTEAFF
d_gene: -; v_gene: TRBV24-1; abundance: -; j_gene: TRBJ1-5; CDR3nt: TGTGCCACCAGTGATGGGGGCAGGGCGAGCAATCAGCCCCAGCATTTT; CDR3aa: CATSDGGRASNQPQHF
d_gene: -; v_gene: TRBV19; abundance: -; j_gene: TRBJ2-2; CDR3nt: TGTGCCAGTAGTATAGTCCCCCGAGCCGGGGAGCTGTTTTTT; CDR3aa: CASSIVPRAGELFF
d_gene: -; v_gene: TRBV5-6; abundance: -; j_gene: TRBJ1-3; CDR3nt: TGTGCCAGCGCCGTGGGGGGGCCTGGAAACACCATATATTTT; CDR3aa: CASAVGGPGNTIYF
d_gene: TRBD1; v_gene: TRBV12-5; abundance: -; j_gene: TRBJ1-5; CDR3nt: TGTGCTAGTGCAGGGCCAGGGGGAAGCAATCAGCCCCAGCATTTT; CDR3aa: CASAGPGGSNQPQHF
d_gene: -; v_gene: TRBV5-1; abundance: once; j_gene: TRBJ2-1; CDR3nt: TGCGCCAGCAGCCGGTCGTCCCTTTACAATGAGCAGTTCTTC; CDR3aa: CASSRSSLYNEQFF
d_gene: -; v_gene: TRBV19; abundance: -; j_gene: TRBJ1-1; CDR3nt: TGTGCCAGTAGTCCCCAGGTAGTCCGGGGGTTGAACACTGAAGCTTTCTTT; CDR3aa: CASSPQVVRGLNTEAFF
d_gene: -; v_gene: TRBV11-2; abundance: once; j_gene: TRBJ2-3; CDR3nt: TGTGCCAGCAGCCCTCAGGGTGATACGCAGTATTTT; CDR3aa: CASSPQGDTQYF
d_gene: -; v_gene: TRBV7-8; abundance: -; j_gene: TRBJ1-1; CDR3nt: TGTGCCAGCAGCTTTCCAGGTCTGAACACTGAAGCTTTCTTT; CDR3aa: CASSFPGLNTEAFF
d_gene: -; v_gene: TRBV12-2; abundance: -; j_gene: TRBJ2-7; CDR3nt: TGTGCAAGTCGCTTACCGACTACCCTACGAGAACAGTACTTC; CDR3aa: CASRLPTTLREQYF
d_gene: -; v_gene: TRBV3-1/TRBV3-2; abundance: once; j_gene: TRBJ2-1; CDR3nt: TGTGCCAGCAGCCCCTCTGATCGGGTGGGTGAGCAGTTCTTC; CDR3aa: CASSPSDRVGEQFF
d_gene: -; v_gene: TRBV5-6; abundance: -; j_gene: TRBJ2-7; CDR3nt: TGTGCCAGCAGCTTGGGGGGCTCCTCCTACGAGCAGTACTTC; CDR3aa: CASSLGGSSYEQYF
d_gene: TRBD2; v_gene: TRBV4-1; abundance: -; j_gene: TRBJ2-3; CDR3nt: TGCGCCAGCAGCCCCTCCGGACTAGCGGGGGGCGGCACAGATACGCAGTATTTT; CDR3aa: CASSPSGLAGGGTDTQYF
d_gene: -; v_gene: TRBV5-6; abundance: -; j_gene: TRBJ1-2; CDR3nt: TGTGCCAGCAGCCCGACGGGGGAAAGTAAATATGGCTACACCTTC; CDR3aa: CASSPTGESKYGYTF
d_gene: TRBD2; v_gene: TRBV5-1; abundance: -; j_gene: TRBJ2-1; CDR3nt: TGCGCCAGCATCCGAGGGGCGGACGGGGGGGCCCATGAGCAGTTCTTC; CDR3aa: CASIRGADGGAHEQFF
d_gene: -; v_gene: TRBV3-1/TRBV3-2; abundance: -; j_gene: TRBJ2-7; CDR3nt: TGTGCCAGCAGTTCCACCTACGAGCAGTACTTC; CDR3aa: CASSSTYEQYF
d_gene: -; v_gene: TRBV9; abundance: once; j_gene: TRBJ2-7; CDR3nt: TGTGCCAGCAGCCCAGAGGCAGTTAGCTCCTACGAGCAGTACTTC; CDR3aa: CASSPEAVSSYEQYF
d_gene: TRBD2; v_gene: TRBV11-3; abundance: -; j_gene: TRBJ2-3; CDR3nt: TGTGCCAGCAGCTTAAATAGCGGGGGCGCAGATACGCAGTATTTT; CDR3aa: CASSLNSGGADTQYF
d_gene: TRBD1; v_gene: TRBV5-1; abundance: -; j_gene: TRBJ1-6; CDR3nt: TGCGCCAGCAGCAAAGGTATTACAGGGGGCTGGTCACCCCTCCACTTT; CDR3aa: CASSKGITGGWSPLHF
d_gene: -; v_gene: TRBV10-2; abundance: -; j_gene: TRBJ2-6; CDR3nt: TGCGCCAGCAGCCCCGGGTCCCGGGCCAACGTCCTGACTTTC; CDR3aa: CASSPGSRANVLTF
d_gene: -; v_gene: TRBV5-1; abundance: -; j_gene: TRBJ1-2; CDR3nt: TGCGCCAGCAGCTTGGGGCCAGCTAACTATGGCTACACCTTC; CDR3aa: CASSLGPANYGYTF
d_gene: TRBD1; v_gene: TRBV7-9; abundance: -; j_gene: TRBJ1-1; CDR3nt: TGTGCCAGCAGCTTAAAGACAGGGGCGAACACTGAAGCTTTCTTT; CDR3aa: CASSLKTGANTEAFF
d_gene: TRBD1; v_gene: TRBV7-2; abundance: -; j_gene: TRBJ1-6; CDR3nt: TGTGCCAGCAGCTCGGGACAGCTCCCATCACCCCTCCACTTT; CDR3aa: CASSSGQLPSPLHF
d_gene: -; v_gene: TRBV3-1/TRBV3-2; abundance: -; j_gene: TRBJ2-2; CDR3nt: TGTGCCAGCAGCCAGCGGACACTGGGGACCGGGGAGCTGTTTTTT; CDR3aa: CASSQRTLGTGELFF